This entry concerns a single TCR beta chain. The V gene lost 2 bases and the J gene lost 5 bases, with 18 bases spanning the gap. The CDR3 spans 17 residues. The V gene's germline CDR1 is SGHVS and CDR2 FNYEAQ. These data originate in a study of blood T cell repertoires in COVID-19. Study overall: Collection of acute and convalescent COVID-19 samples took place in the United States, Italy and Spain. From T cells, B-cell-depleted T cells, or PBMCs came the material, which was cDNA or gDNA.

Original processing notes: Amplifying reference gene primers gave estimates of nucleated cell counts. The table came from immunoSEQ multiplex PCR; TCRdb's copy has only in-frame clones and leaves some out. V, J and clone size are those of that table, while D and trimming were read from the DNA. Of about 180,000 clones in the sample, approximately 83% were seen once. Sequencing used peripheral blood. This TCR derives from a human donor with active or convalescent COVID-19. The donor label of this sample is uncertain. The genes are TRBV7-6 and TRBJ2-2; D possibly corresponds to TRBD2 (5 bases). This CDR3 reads CASSLPSASLGTGELFF. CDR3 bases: TGTGCCAGCAGCTTACCCTCGGCTAGCTTGGGGACCGGGGAGCTGTTTTTT.